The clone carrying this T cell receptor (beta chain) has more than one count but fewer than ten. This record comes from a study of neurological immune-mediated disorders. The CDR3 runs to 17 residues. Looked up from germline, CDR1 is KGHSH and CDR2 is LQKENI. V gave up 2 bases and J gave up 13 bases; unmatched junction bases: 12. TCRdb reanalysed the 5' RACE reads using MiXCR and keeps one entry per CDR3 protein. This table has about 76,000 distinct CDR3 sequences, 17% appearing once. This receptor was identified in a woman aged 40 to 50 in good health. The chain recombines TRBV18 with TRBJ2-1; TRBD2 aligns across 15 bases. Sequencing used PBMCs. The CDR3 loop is CASSPELPGLAGGPQFF. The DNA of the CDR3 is TGTGCCAGCTCACCAGAGCTTCCGGGACTAGCGGGGGGCCCCCAGTTCTTC.